This T cell receptor (beta chain) was recovered during a study of T cell repertoires in cytomegalovirus infection. Overall study: Indicated by public TCR beta signatures were CMV infection and matching HLA type.

General observations from the study: In two of eight donors, the top clonotype was HLA-C-restricted CMV-specific.

This clonotype was observed a few times. The antigen remains unidentified. TCRdb redid the calling of the reads with MiXCR, one entry per CDR3 protein. This sample has around 280,000 distinct CDR3 sequences, with roughly a tenth found just once. This TCR derives from a human donor in good health (CMV status not recorded). Some clones in this sample may be carry-over from other donors' samples. The sample taken for sequencing was PBMCs.

The CDR3 DNA sequence: TGCAGTGCTAGAGCTGGGTTTACCTACGAGCAGTACGTC. Translating it yields CSARAGFTYEQYV. The chain links TRBV20-1 to TRBJ2-7; D gene ambiguous. CDR1 DFQATT and CDR2 SNEGSKA come from the germline V gene (reference sequence). V lost 1 base to trimming and J lost 2 bases, with 9 bases between them. CDR3 size: 13 residues.